This T cell receptor beta chain appears in the sequencing data of a study of PD-L1 blockade in urothelial cancer. Looking at the study overall: Dosed intravenously at 1,200 mg every 3 weeks, atezolizumab was initiated by patients in the mid-2010s. Most of the 29 patients were males with bladder-origin urothelial cancer.

Measured with immunoSEQ multiplex PCR; TCRdb has only the in-frame clones, and not every one. This sample has 41,000 or so clones, with over 75% found just once. Germline V gene lookup returns CDR1 MDHEN and CDR2 SYDVKM. J gave up 0 bases and V 5 bases, and 6 bases lay outside the gene matches. This CDR3 is 15 amino acids long. The chain couples TRBV28 to TRBJ1-2, with 7 bases lining up with TRBD1. The TCR was taken from a man aged 55 to 70 with urothelial cancer. The source was PBMCs, collected around atezolizumab (anti-PD-L1) treatment. The CDR3 spells CASSEDRDANYGYTF. CDR3 nucleotides: TGTGCCAGCAGTGAAGACAGGGACGCTAACTATGGCTACACCTTC.